In this sample, the clone carrying this T cell receptor (beta chain) turned up a few times. Its specificity is unknown. The second PCR ran 7 to 11 cycles with a sample-barcoded 5' primer and J-beta primers. TCRdb reanalysed the 5' RACE reads using MiXCR and keeps one entry per CDR3 protein. The sample contains hundreds of thousands of distinct CDR3 sequences, roughly 21% of which appear only once. After removal of 0 bases from V and 5 bases from J, the junction contained 2 bases not matched to a gene. The CDR3 spans 14 residues. Germline V gene data show CDR1 as MGHRA and CDR2 as YSYEKL. The data were taken from a study of blood T cells in healthy people across ages. In the study overall: About one barcoded beta molecule per two T cells was the capture yield of template switching. Study-level results: Roughly linear age-related decline in beta diversity appeared, significant by age about 40.

V is TRBV4-1 and J is TRBJ2-3, with 7 nucleotides matching TRBD2. Sequencing used blood. This sequence originates from a man aged 65 to 79 in good health. CDR3 DNA sequence: TGCGCCAGCAGCCAAGATCCGGGGGGAGATACGCAGTATTTT. It is translated as CASSQDPGGDTQYF.